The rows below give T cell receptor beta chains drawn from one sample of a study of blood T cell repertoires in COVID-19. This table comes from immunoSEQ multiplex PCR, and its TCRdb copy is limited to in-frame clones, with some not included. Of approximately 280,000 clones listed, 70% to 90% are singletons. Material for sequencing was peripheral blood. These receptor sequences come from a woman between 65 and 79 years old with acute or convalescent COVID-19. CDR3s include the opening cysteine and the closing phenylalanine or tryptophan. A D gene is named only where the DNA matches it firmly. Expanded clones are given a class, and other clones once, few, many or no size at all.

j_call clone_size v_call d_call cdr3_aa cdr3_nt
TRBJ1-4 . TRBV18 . CASSRSGWADEKLFF TGTGCCAGCTCTCGATCGGGATGGGCGGATGAAAAACTGTTTTTT
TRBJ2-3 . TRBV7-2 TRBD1 CASSLTGITDTQYF TGTGCCAGCAGCTTGACAGGGATCACAGATACGCAGTATTTT
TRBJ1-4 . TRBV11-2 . CASSLIRGEKLFF TGTGCCAGCAGCTTAATCAGGGGCGAAAAACTGTTTTTT
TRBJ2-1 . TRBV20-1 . CSAGTGEEQFF TGCAGTGCCGGAACAGGAGAAGAGCAGTTCTTC
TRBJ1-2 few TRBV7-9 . CASSLVIGPRLANYGYTF TGTGCCAGCAGCTTAGTAATCGGCCCGAGACTCGCTAACTATGGCTACACCTTC
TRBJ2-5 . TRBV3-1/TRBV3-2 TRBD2 CASSQGLAGGWETQYF TGTGCCAGCAGCCAAGGACTAGCAGGTGGATGGGAGACCCAGTACTTC
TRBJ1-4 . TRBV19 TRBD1 CASSMGQLREKLFF TGTGCCAGTAGTATGGGACAGCTAAGGGAAAAACTGTTTTTT
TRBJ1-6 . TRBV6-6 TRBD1 CASSDGQGGSPLHF TGTGCCAGCAGTGATGGACAGGGAGGATCACCCCTCCACTTT
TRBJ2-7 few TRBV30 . CAWSVSSRVEQYF TGTGCCTGGAGTGTCAGTTCCAGGGTCGAGCAGTACTTC
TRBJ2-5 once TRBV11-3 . CASSLGPAETQYF TGTGCCAGCAGCTTGGGGCCAGCGGAGACCCAGTACTTC
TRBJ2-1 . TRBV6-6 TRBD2 CASSRGIAGKGSSYNEQFF TGTGCCAGCAGTCGTGGAATAGCGGGGAAGGGCAGCTCCTACAATGAGCAGTTCTTC
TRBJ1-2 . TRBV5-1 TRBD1 CASSLGDGTGGLRYGYTF TGCGCCAGCAGCTTGGGAGACGGGACAGGGGGTCTTCGGTATGGCTACACCTTC
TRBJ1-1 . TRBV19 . CASRNGHSLEAFF TGTGCCAGTAGAAACGGACACAGCCTTGAAGCTTTCTTT
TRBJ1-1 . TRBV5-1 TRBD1 CASSLKGTVYEAFF TGCGCCAGCAGCTTGAAAGGGACAGTCTATGAAGCTTTCTTT
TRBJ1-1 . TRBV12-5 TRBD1 CASGPDRYTEAFF TGTGCTAGTGGTCCGGACAGGTATACTGAAGCTTTCTTT
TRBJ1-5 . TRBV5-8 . CASSYAYGASNQPQHF TGTGCCAGCAGCTACGCCTATGGGGCTAGCAATCAGCCCCAGCATTTT
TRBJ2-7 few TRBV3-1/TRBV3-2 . CASSQRGEQYF TGTGCCAGCAGCCAAAGGGGCGAGCAGTACTTC
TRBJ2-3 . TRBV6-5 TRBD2 CASRPSGVSTDTQYF TGTGCCAGCAGGCCCAGCGGGGTCAGCACAGATACGCAGTATTTT
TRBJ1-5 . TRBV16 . CASSRGGQGNQPQHF TGTGCCAGCAGCCGGGGGGGCCAGGGCAATCAGCCCCAGCATTTT
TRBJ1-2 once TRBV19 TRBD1 CASRPGQGGYTF TGTGCCAGTAGACCCGGACAGGGCGGCTACACCTTC
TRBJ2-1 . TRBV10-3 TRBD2 CAISERGGRHNEQFF TGTGCCATCAGTGAACGGGGGGGAAGGCACAATGAGCAGTTCTTC
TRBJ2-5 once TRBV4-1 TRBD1 CASSQGRGRIETQYF TGCGCCAGCAGCCAGGGTAGGGGGCGTATAGAGACCCAGTACTTC
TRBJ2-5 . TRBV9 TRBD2 CASSAGLAEETQYF TGTGCCAGCAGCGCCGGACTAGCGGAAGAGACCCAGTACTTC
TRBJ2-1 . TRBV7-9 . CASSPLAVREQFF TGTGCCAGCAGCCCCCTAGCTGTTCGAGAGCAGTTCTTC
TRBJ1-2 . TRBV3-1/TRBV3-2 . CASSPASVGVYGYTF TGTGCCAGCAGCCCGGCGAGCGTAGGAGTCTATGGCTACACCTTC
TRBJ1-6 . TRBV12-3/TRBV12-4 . CASSLGDLAPLHF TGTGCCAGCAGTTTAGGAGACCTAGCGCCCCTCCACTTT
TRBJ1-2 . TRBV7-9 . CASSFTSGGPNGYTF TGTGCCAGCAGCTTCACCTCCGGGGGGCCCAATGGCTACACCTTC